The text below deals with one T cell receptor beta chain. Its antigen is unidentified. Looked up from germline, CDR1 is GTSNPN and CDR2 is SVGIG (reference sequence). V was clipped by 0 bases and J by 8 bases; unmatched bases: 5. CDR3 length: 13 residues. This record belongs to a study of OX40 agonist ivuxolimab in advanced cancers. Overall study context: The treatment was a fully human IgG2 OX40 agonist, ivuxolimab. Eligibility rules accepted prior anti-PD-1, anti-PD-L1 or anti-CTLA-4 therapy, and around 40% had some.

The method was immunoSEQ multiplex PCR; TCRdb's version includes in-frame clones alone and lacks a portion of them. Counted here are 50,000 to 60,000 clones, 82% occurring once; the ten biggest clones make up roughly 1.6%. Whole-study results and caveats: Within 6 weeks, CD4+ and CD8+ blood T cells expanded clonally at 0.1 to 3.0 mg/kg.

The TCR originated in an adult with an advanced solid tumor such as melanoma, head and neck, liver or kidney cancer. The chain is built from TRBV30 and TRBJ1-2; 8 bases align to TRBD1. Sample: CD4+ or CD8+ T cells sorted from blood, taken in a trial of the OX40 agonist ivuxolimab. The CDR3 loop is CAWSVGTGGGYTF. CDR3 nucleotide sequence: TGTGCCTGGAGTGTAGGGACAGGAGGAGGCTACACCTTC.